This T cell receptor (beta chain) was sequenced for a study of early T cells in non-severe SARS-CoV-2 infection. Germline values: CDR1 MDHEN, CDR2 SYDVKM. The V segment lost 5 bases and the J segment 12 bases; nucleotides outside the gene matches: 6. This CDR3 contains 12 residues. Individual cDNA molecules each received unique molecular identifiers attached to them. TCRdb ran MiXCR on the 5' RACE reads and lists one entry per CDR3 protein. There are more than 85,000 distinct CDR3 sequences in the sample; about 15% occur only once, and around 1.3% lies in the top ten. The sample taken for sequencing was whole blood. The clonotype comes from an adult who was a healthcare worker with PCR-confirmed SARS-CoV-2 infection or an uninfected control (not recorded which). J is TRBJ2-3 and V is TRBV28, with 9 bases aligning to TRBD1. CDR3 region: CASSVQGASQYF. CDR3 nucleotide sequence: TGTGCCAGCAGTGTACAGGGGGCGAGTCAGTATTTT.